This entry lists 26 T cell receptor beta chains sequenced from one sample in a study of PD-L1 blockade in urothelial cancer. Some clones are missing from TCRdb's copy, which holds only in-frame ones; the method was immunoSEQ multiplex PCR. In the table there are about 110,000 clones, approximately 85% of which are singletons. This sample comprised PBMCs, obtained around atezolizumab (anti-PD-L1) treatment. These receptors all stem from a man in his fifties with urothelial cancer.

J is TRBJ1-2 and V is TRBV19; D unclear. Germline CDR1 LNHDA, CDR2 SQIVND (reference sequence). This CDR3 is built from 14 residues. Trimming took off 0 bases at V and 8 bases at J, with 13 bases between the two ends. The CDR3 bases are TGTGCCAGTAGTATAGATTTTCAGCGGAAGGGCTACACCTTC. This encodes CASSIDFQRKGYTF.

The chain carries TRBV5-6 and TRBJ2-3, with unresolved D. Trimming cost V 1 base and J 11 bases, with 11 bases left between them. CDR1 is SGHDT, CDR2 YYEEEE, per germline. The CDR3 has 12 residues. Written as DNA, the CDR3 is TGTGCCAGCAGCTTGATGGGCGACCAGCAGTATTTT. Its translation is CASSLMGDQQYF.

The CDR3 bases are TGTGCCAGCAGGCCGCGGGACTCCTACAATGAGCAGTTCTTC. It codes for CASRPRDSYNEQFF. This chain uses TRBV7-2 with TRBJ2-1; D may be TRBD2 (6 bases). This CDR3 comprises 14 residues. Trimming cost V 6 bases and J 0 bases, with 9 bases left between them. Germline CDR1 and CDR2: SGHTA and FQGNSA.

V gene TRBV27 combines with J gene TRBJ1-2; 10 bases match TRBD1. The CDR3 is 14 amino acids. Germline CDR1 MNHEY, CDR2 SMNVEV (reference sequence). V trimming: 4 bases; J trimming: 4 bases; junction bases outside the gene matches: 3. The CDR3 region is CASSSRTGGYGYTF. As DNA, the CDR3 is TGTGCCAGCAGTTCCCGGACAGGGGGCTATGGCTACACCTTC.

The chain combines TRBV28 with TRBJ2-1, with TRBD2 matching 16 bases. Germline-derived CDR1 and CDR2 are MDHEN and SYDVKM. The V segment lost 3 bases and the J segment 13 bases; nucleotides outside the gene matches: 6. The CDR3 loop spans 15 amino acids. The CDR3 nucleotides are TGTGCCAGCAGTTTCGGGACTAGCGGGAGGGGCTTTCAGTTCTTC. Its protein product is CASSFGTSGRGFQFF.

This rearrangement joins TRBV4-2 to TRBJ2-2; 7 bases line up with TRBD1. The CDR3 loop spans 15 amino acids. The germline V gene encodes CDR1 LGHNA and CDR2 YNFKEQ. With 0 bases clipped from V and 4 bases from J, the junction kept 2 bases outside the gene matches. The CDR3 loop is CASSQETGSTGELFF. As DNA, the CDR3 is TGTGCCAGCAGCCAAGAGACAGGGAGCACCGGGGAGCTGTTTTTT.

This chain links TRBV7-2 with TRBJ2-7, with 12 bases matching TRBD2. Trimming took 3 bases from V and 6 from J; bases not matched to a gene: 3. Germline CDR1 and CDR2: SGHTA and FQGNSA. The CDR3 has 14 residues. The CDR3 DNA is TGTGCCAGCAGCTTGGGACTAGCGGGTGCCGAGCAGTACTTC. As protein: CASSLGLAGAEQYF.

The V call is TRBV6-1, the J call TRBJ1-6, with 7 bases identical to TRBD1. J gave up 7 bases and V 7 bases, and 4 bases lay outside the gene matches. Germline lookup yields CDR1 MNHNS and CDR2 SASEGT. The CDR3 consists of 13 residues. The CDR3 DNA is TGTGCCAGCAACAGGGGATTAAATTCACCCCTCCACTTT. Encoded protein: CASNRGLNSPLHF.

The V and J genes are TRBV30 and TRBJ2-7, with 7 bases identical to TRBD1. The V segment lost 8 bases and the J segment 3 bases; nucleotides outside the gene matches: 13. The CDR3 consists of 14 residues. Germline V CDR1 and CDR2: GTSNPN, SVGIG (reference sequence). The chain's CDR3 is CAGQMGQGVYEQYF. The CDR3 DNA is TGTGCCGGCCAGATGGGTCAGGGGGTCTACGAGCAGTACTTC. The whole variable domain, remainder taken from reference TRBV30 and TRBJ2-7, is SQTIHQWPATLVQPVGSPLSLECTVEGTSNPNLYWYRQAAGRGLQLLFYSVGIGQISSEVPQNLSASRPQDRQFILSSKKLLLSDSGFYLCAGQMGQGVYEQYFGPGTRLTVT.

This chain links TRBV5-1 with TRBJ2-7, with D unresolved. Germline V CDR1 and CDR2: SGHRS, YFSETQ. Trimming took off 0 bases at V and 1 base at J, with 8 bases between the two ends. The CDR3 consists of 14 residues. CDR3 coding DNA: TGCGCCAGCAGCTTGGATCCCAGTTCCTACGAGCAGTACTTC. This encodes CASSLDPSSYEQYF.

In this sample, this clone turned up once. The V call is TRBV5-4, the J call TRBJ2-7; weak D call: TRBD2 (6 bases). Germline CDR1 and CDR2: SGHNT and YYREEE (reference sequence). The CDR3 sequence is 15 residues long. V shed 1 base and J shed 0 bases, with 11 bases lying between them. Here the CDR3 reads CASSLFGGLSYEQYF. The CDR3 coding sequence is TGTGCCAGCAGCTTGTTTGGGGGACTCTCCTACGAGCAGTACTTC.

This clone was recorded once. The chain is built from TRBV25-1 and TRBJ2-7, with TRBD1 as a possible D gene (5 bases). CDR1 is MGHDK and CDR2 is SYGVNS in the germline V gene. This CDR3 region has 12 residues. Trimming removed 10 bases at V and 4 bases at J, with 14 bases between. In nucleotides, the CDR3 is TGTGCCACTCAGGGATTCCTATACGAGCAGTACTTC. It specifies CATQGFLYEQYF.

The V and J genes are TRBV10-2 and TRBJ2-1; D uncertain. Germline CDR1 WSHSY, CDR2 SAAADI. The length of the CDR3 is 15 residues. The V and J ends lost 3 bases and 2 bases respectively, with 11 bases between them. CDR3 sequence reads: CASSDEARPYNEQFF. DNA of the CDR3: TGCGCCAGCAGTGATGAGGCGCGCCCCTACAATGAGCAGTTCTTC.

The chain couples TRBV10-3 to TRBJ2-3; perhaps TRBD1 as D (6 bases). CDR3 size: 19 residues. The V gene lost 0 bases and the J gene lost 0 bases, with 19 bases spanning the gap. Germline loops: CDR1 ENHRY, CDR2 SYGVKD. Written as DNA, the CDR3 is TGTGCCATCAGTGAGTCGAAGTTTCTCACAGGGCAAAGCACAGATACGCAGTATTTT. This encodes CAISESKFLTGQSTDTQYF.

This rearrangement joins TRBV18 to TRBJ1-2; 8 nucleotides agree with TRBD1. Trimming cost V 6 bases and J 6 bases; bases outside gene matches: 15. Germline V gene lookup returns CDR1 KGHSH and CDR2 LQKENI. This CDR3 has 16 residues. CDR3 region: CASSSSDRGQEDGYTF. For the CDR3, the DNA is TGTGCCAGCTCCTCCTCTGACAGGGGACAGGAAGATGGCTACACCTTC.

This rearrangement joins TRBV25-1 to TRBJ1-2; 7 positions agree with TRBD1. The CDR3 has 14 amino acids. Losses at the gene ends were 2 bases for V and 6 bases for J; bases not matched to a gene: 6. Germline-derived CDR1 and CDR2 are MGHDK and SYGVNS. CDR3 DNA: TGTGCCAGCAGTGAAAGGAGGGGGCAGGATGGCTACACCTTC. Protein: CASSERRGQDGYTF.

The CDR3 nucleotides read TGTGCCAGCAGCTTAGTTGCGGGATCCTACGAGCAGTACTTC. Translated, it gives CASSLVAGSYEQYF. This sequence joins TRBV7-6 and TRBJ2-5; tentatively, D is TRBD2 (6 bases). The end of the DNA aligns better with TRBJ2-7, so the J call may be wrong. Germline CDR1 and CDR2: SGHVS and FNYEAQ. The CDR3 is made up of 14 amino acids.

This clone was counted once. The CDR3 reads CASKWASADTQYF. In nucleotides, the CDR3 is TGCGCCAGCAAATGGGCTAGCGCGGATACGCAGTATTTT. This chain connects TRBV5-1 to TRBJ2-3, with D possibly matching TRBD2 (6 bases). The CDR3 runs to 13 residues. The germline V gene has CDR1 SGHRS and CDR2 YFSETQ. The V end lost 6 bases, the J end lost 6 bases, and 14 bases lay between the germline ends.

The rearrangement uses TRBV6-5 and TRBJ2-7; 9 bases line up with TRBD1. Looked up from germline, CDR1 is MNHEY and CDR2 is SVGAGI. This CDR3 contains 15 residues. Trimming cost V 6 bases and J 5 bases; bases outside gene matches: 11. The CDR3: CASSLGGTGSHEQYF. For the CDR3, the DNA is TGTGCCAGCAGCCTTGGGGGGACAGGGTCACACGAGCAGTACTTC.

This chain joins TRBV7-9 and TRBJ2-1; 8 bases fit TRBD2. Germline CDR1 is SEHNR and CDR2 is FQNEAQ (reference sequence). V trimming: 3 bases; J trimming: 5 bases; junction bases outside the gene matches: 12. CDR3 length: 17 residues. This CDR3 reads CASSFLGVAGRHNEQFF. As DNA, the CDR3 is TGTGCCAGCAGCTTTTTAGGAGTAGCGGGAAGGCACAATGAGCAGTTCTTC.

The chain joins TRBV27 to TRBJ1-1, with 10 bases that match TRBD1. The CDR3 is 14 amino acids. The V and J ends lost 6 bases and 3 bases, in that order; junction bases with no gene match: 4. CDR1 is MNHEY, CDR2 SMNVEV, per germline (reference sequence). The CDR3: CASRTGGRDTEAFF. DNA of the CDR3: TGTGCCAGCAGGACAGGGGGCCGAGACACTGAAGCTTTCTTT.

This chain connects TRBV5-1 to TRBJ1-4, with TRBD1 matching 7 bases. CDR1 is SGHRS and CDR2 is YFSETQ in the germline V gene. The CDR3 spans 14 residues. Trimming cost V 3 bases and J 4 bases; bases outside gene matches: 3. CDR3 loop: CASSSGQDNEKLFF. The DNA of the CDR3 is TGCGCCAGCAGCTCCGGACAGGATAATGAAAAACTGTTTTTT.

CDR3 nucleotides: TGCGCCAGCAGCTCGACTCAGAGCTCCTACAATGAGCAGTTCTTC. Its translation is CASSSTQSSYNEQFF. The V call is TRBV5-1, the J call TRBJ2-1; no firm D call. The CDR3 is made up of 15 amino acids. Looked up from germline, CDR1 is SGHRS and CDR2 is YFSETQ. V was trimmed by 3 bases and J by 0 bases, leaving 10 bases between them.

V usage is TRBV27 and J usage is TRBJ2-5; D is perhaps TRBD2 (6 bases). Germline CDR1 MNHEY, CDR2 SMNVEV (reference sequence). This CDR3 region has 15 residues. V was cut by 5 bases and J by 5 bases, with 18 bases left in between. CDR3 amino acids: CASSRSVSGLETQYF. Here the CDR3 DNA reads TGTGCCAGCAGTAGGTCAGTTAGCGGTTTGGAGACCCAGTACTTC.

The chain joins TRBV20-1 to TRBJ1-1; TRBD1 might be the D (5 bases). The CDR3 loop spans 11 amino acids. CDR1 and CDR2 from the germline V gene are DFQATT and SNEGSKA (reference sequence). V shed 3 bases and J shed 11 bases, with 13 bases lying between them. The CDR3 nucleotides read TGCAGTGCTAGGGGGCCCCGTGGGGCTTTCTTT. Its protein product is CSARGPRGAFF.

About this clone: The same CDR3 also results from other DNA sequences found in this sample. The chain employs TRBV5-1 and TRBJ2-3, with 9 nucleotides matching TRBD2. The junction had 3 bases not matched to a gene; V was cut back by 0 bases and J by 4 bases. The CDR3 loop spans 15 amino acids. Per germline, CDR1 SGHRS and CDR2 YFSETQ. The CDR3 DNA reads as TGCGCCAGCAGCTTGGCAGCGGGAGGATCAGATACGCAGTATTTT. Its protein is CASSLAAGGSDTQYF.